This T cell receptor (beta chain) was identified during a study of tumor and adjacent non-tumor tissue in lung cancer. About the research overall: On average, productive TCRbeta reads reached around 4 million per sample. Broader study findings: Tumor tissue had significantly higher TCR diversity than normal lung. Normal lung showed higher cumulative top 100 clone frequency than tumor.

No cell sorting was done before RNA was extracted from the tissue. This clonotype was counted only a few times. Its antigen is unidentified. A modified ARM-PCR protocol with three rounds of nested PCR amplified TCRbeta. TCRdb reprocessed the multiplex PCR reads via MiXCR and lists one record per CDR3 protein. The table shows more than 120,000 distinct CDR3 sequences, with 60% to 70% occurring only once. Trimming took off 1 base at V and 0 bases at J, with 10 bases between the two ends. Per germline, CDR1 DFQATT and CDR2 SNEGSKA (reference sequence). The CDR3 spans 15 residues. V usage is TRBV20-1 and J usage is TRBJ1-5, with D maybe TRBD1 (5 bases). The TCR originated in a man between 60 and 70 years old with small cell lung cancer. Sequenced sample: lung tumor tissue. The CDR3 bases are TGCAGTGCTAGAGCCGGGACGGTTAGCAATCAGCCCCAGCATTTT. It codes for CSARAGTVSNQPQHF.